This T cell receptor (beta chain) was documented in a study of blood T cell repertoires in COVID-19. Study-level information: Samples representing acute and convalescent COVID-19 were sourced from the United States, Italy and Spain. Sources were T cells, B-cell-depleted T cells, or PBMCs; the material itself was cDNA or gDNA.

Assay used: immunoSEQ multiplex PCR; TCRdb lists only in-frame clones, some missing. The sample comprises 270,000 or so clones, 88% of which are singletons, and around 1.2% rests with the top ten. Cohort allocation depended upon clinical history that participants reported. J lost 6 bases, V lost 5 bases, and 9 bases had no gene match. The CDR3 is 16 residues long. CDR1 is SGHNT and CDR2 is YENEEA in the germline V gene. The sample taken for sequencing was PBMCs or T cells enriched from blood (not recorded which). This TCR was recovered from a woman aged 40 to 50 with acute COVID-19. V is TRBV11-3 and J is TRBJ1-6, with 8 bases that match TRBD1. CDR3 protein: CASSRGQGGSNSPLHF. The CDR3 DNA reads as TGTGCCAGCAGCCGCGGACAGGGTGGGAGTAATTCACCCCTCCACTTT.